A single sample gave rise to the 28 T cell receptor beta chains below, sequenced in a study of blood T cell repertoires in COVID-19. Assay: immunoSEQ multiplex PCR; the TCRdb copy retains only in-frame clones and omits some. Of about 130,000 clones listed, roughly 83% are singletons. The sequenced material came from peripheral blood. Receptor source: a man aged 55-75 years with acute or convalescent COVID-19.

This chain uses TRBV9 with TRBJ2-2; a weak D match, TRBD1 (5 bases). The CDR3 runs 14 residues. Germline V gene data show CDR1 as SGDLS and CDR2 as YYNGEE. Trimming took off 7 bases at V and 2 bases at J, with 12 bases between the two ends. CDR3 in DNA: TGTGCCAGCGGCAAAGGACAAAACACCGGGGAGCTGTTTTTT. Translating gives CASGKGQNTGELFF.

The genes are TRBV6-1 and TRBJ2-7; perhaps TRBD1 as D (5 bases). Trimming shortened V by 2 bases and J by 2 bases, and 13 bases separated the two germline ends. Germline values: CDR1 MNHNS, CDR2 SASEGT. The CDR3 has 15 residues. The CDR3 reads CASSESGKPPYEQYF. The CDR3 DNA follows: TGTGCCAGCAGTGAATCAGGGAAACCCCCCTACGAGCAGTACTTC.

The chain employs TRBV30 and TRBJ2-3, with D possibly TRBD2 on 6 matching bases. Germline V gene lookup returns CDR1 GTSNPN and CDR2 SVGIG (reference sequence). Trimming shortened V by 2 bases and J by 5 bases, and 11 bases separated the two germline ends. The CDR3 contains 13 residues. The CDR3 DNA follows: TGTGCCTGGAGTCGGGAGTCGGGAGATACGCAGTATTTT. Residues: CAWSRESGDTQYF.

The chain has TRBV5-1 and TRBJ1-1; 8 nucleotides match TRBD1. Germline V lookup: CDR1 SGHRS, CDR2 YFSETQ. The V segment lost 1 base and the J segment 5 bases; nucleotides outside the gene matches: 7. The CDR3 is made up of 15 amino acids. CDR3 sequence (DNA): TGCGCCAGCAGCTTGAGCAGGGGGCTGGGAACTGAAGCTTTCTTT. This codes for CASSLSRGLGTEAFF.

The J gene is TRBJ2-7, the V gene TRBV11-2; D gene uncertain. Germline V gene lookup returns CDR1 SGHAT and CDR2 FQNNGV. The CDR3 length is 14 residues. V lost 1 base and J lost 1, with 8 bases in between. CDR3 sequence: CASSLGRQSYEQYF. CDR3 DNA: TGTGCCAGCAGCTTAGGGCGGCAATCCTACGAGCAGTACTTC.

The V call is TRBV19, the J call TRBJ1-1, with 7 bases matching TRBD1. The CDR3 runs to 14 residues. Germline values: CDR1 LNHDA, CDR2 SQIVND (reference sequence). V shed 7 bases, J shed 1 base, and the junction held 6 bases outside the gene matches. CDR3 sequence: CASTPGQKNTEAFF. CDR3 DNA sequence: TGTGCCAGTACGCCGGGACAGAAGAACACTGAAGCTTTCTTT.

The chain has TRBV6-5 and TRBJ2-1; the match to TRBD2 covers 7 bases. This CDR3 comprises 14 residues. Germline loops: CDR1 MNHEY, CDR2 SVGAGI. The ends lost 6 bases at V and 5 bases at J; junction bases unmatched: 7. The CDR3 reads CASRTSGNHNEQFF. CDR3 coding DNA: TGTGCCAGCAGGACCAGCGGGAATCACAATGAGCAGTTCTTC.

The chain uses TRBV28 and TRBJ2-1, with a tentative D call TRBD2 (7 bases). CDR3 length: 16 residues. Germline V gene data show CDR1 as MDHEN and CDR2 as SYDVKM. V was trimmed by 2 bases and J by 8 bases, leaving 19 bases between them. CDR3 residues: CASSLIRGSKGDEQFF. For the CDR3, the DNA is TGTGCCAGCAGTTTAATCCGCGGGAGCAAGGGGGATGAGCAGTTCTTC.

The chain employs TRBV6-5 and TRBJ2-7; 8 bases line up with TRBD1. The germline CDR1 and CDR2 sequences are MNHEY and SVGAGI. The CDR3 has 13 residues. With 7 bases clipped from V and 5 bases from J, the junction kept 7 bases outside the gene matches. The CDR3 is CASKYRGYNEQYF. The DNA for the CDR3 is TGTGCCAGCAAATACAGGGGGTACAACGAGCAGTACTTC.

The chain joins TRBV19 to TRBJ1-2; D unresolved. Germline lookup yields CDR1 LNHDA and CDR2 SQIVND (reference sequence). Deletions cut 9 bases from V and 7 bases from J, with 24 bases between. The CDR3 consists of 15 residues. The CDR3 DNA sequence: TGTGCCAGCGCCCCCACGCAGGCTGGTCGATCTGGCTACACCTTC. Translated, it gives CASAPTQAGRSGYTF.

The V gene is TRBV5-1, the J gene TRBJ2-2; 10 positions match TRBD2. V shed 3 bases, J shed 4 bases, and the junction held 9 bases outside the gene matches. Germline V CDR1 and CDR2: SGHRS, YFSETQ. CDR3 length equals 17 residues. The CDR3 spells CASSSDRSGRSTGELFF. CDR3 nucleotides: TGCGCCAGCAGCTCGGATCGTAGCGGGAGGAGCACCGGGGAGCTGTTTTTT.

CDR3 nucleotide sequence: TGTGCCAGCAGCCCAGATGTGACCCAGTACTTC. Its translation: CASSPDVTQYF. The V and J genes are TRBV11-2 and TRBJ2-5; D is uncertain. Germline CDR1 SGHAT, CDR2 FQNNGV. Trimming removed 5 bases from V and 7 bases from J, with 8 bases in between. The CDR3 is 11 residues long.

The gene calls are TRBV11-2 and TRBJ2-2; D is perhaps TRBD1 (6 bases). There are 16 residues in the CDR3. V was pared by 5 bases and J by 0 bases, with 13 bases between. CDR1 SGHAT and CDR2 FQNNGV come from the germline V gene. This CDR3 is CASSPGTLANTGELFF. The CDR3 bases are TGTGCCAGCAGCCCCGGGACACTCGCGAACACCGGGGAGCTGTTTTTT.

This clone was seen more than once but under ten times. The chain recombines TRBV28 with TRBJ1-2, with 8 bases lining up with TRBD1. There are 15 residues in the CDR3. The germline V gene encodes CDR1 MDHEN and CDR2 SYDVKM. Germline trimming cut 5 bases from V and 4 bases from J; bases unmatched to any gene: 9. This chain's CDR3 is CASSPNIGTGYGYTF. The DNA for the CDR3 is TGTGCCAGCAGTCCTAATATCGGGACAGGCTATGGCTACACCTTC.

The V gene is TRBV27, the J gene TRBJ2-7, with D maybe TRBD1 (6 bases). Germline V CDR1 and CDR2: MNHEY, SMNVEV (reference sequence). CDR3 length: 13 amino acids. The chain's CDR3 is CAGPDRFSYEQYF. For the CDR3, the DNA is TGTGCTGGACCGGACAGATTCTCCTACGAGCAGTACTTC.

This clone was seen just once. This rearrangement joins TRBV5-4 to TRBJ2-3; 8 bases map to TRBD2. CDR1 and CDR2 (germline): SGHNT, YYREEE (reference sequence). The CDR3 contains 15 residues. J was trimmed by 4 bases and V by 1 base; bases with no gene match: 5. The CDR3 coding sequence is TGTGCCAGCAGCTTGAGGAGCGGGAGTTCAGATACGCAGTATTTT. The encoded protein is CASSLRSGSSDTQYF.

J is TRBJ1-6 and V is TRBV25-1; 8 bases fit TRBD1. The CDR3 covers 15 residues. Unmatched junction bases numbered 9, after V lost 8 bases and J lost 6 bases. In germline, CDR1 is MGHDK, CDR2 SYGVNS. The CDR3: CASAQAQGANSPLHF. Written as DNA, the CDR3 is TGTGCCAGCGCACAGGCTCAGGGGGCTAATTCACCCCTCCACTTT.

The rearrangement links TRBV28 to TRBJ1-6, with D perhaps matching TRBD1 (6 bases). The CDR3 sequence is 17 residues long. Trimming left V 7 bases short and J 6 bases short, with 22 bases between. The germline V gene encodes CDR1 MDHEN and CDR2 SYDVKM. The CDR3, as DNA: TGTGCCAGCACCATCAAACCGAACAGGGCCAGTAATTCACCCCTCCACTTT. Translating it yields CASTIKPNRASNSPLHF.

The chain combines TRBV12-5 with TRBJ2-3; the match to TRBD1 covers 9 bases. CDR1 and CDR2 (germline): LGHNT, FRNRAP. The J segment lost 0 bases and the V segment lost 1 base, leaving 5 bases of the junction unmatched. The CDR3 is made up of 17 amino acids. The CDR3 DNA sequence: TGTGCTAGTGGTTTGGGGACGGGACAGGGTAGCACAGATACGCAGTATTTT. It encodes CASGLGTGQGSTDTQYF.

This clone was detected only a few times. This chain links TRBV10-3 with TRBJ1-1, with a possible D match to TRBD1 (6 bases). Trimming pared 3 bases from V and 0 bases from J, leaving 11 bases between. Per the germline V gene, CDR1 is ENHRY and CDR2 is SYGVKD. This CDR3 region has 15 residues. The CDR3 reads CAISDTGQLNTEAFF. Here the CDR3 DNA reads TGTGCCATCAGTGATACCGGACAGTTGAACACTGAAGCTTTCTTT.

Many counts were recorded for this clone. V and J are TRBV6-5 and TRBJ1-1; D not certain. This CDR3 is 12 amino acids long. CDR1 is MNHEY, CDR2 SVGAGI, per germline. The V end was cut by 7 bases, the J end by 1 base, with 7 bases between. Here the CDR3 reads CASKRGNTEAFF. Here the CDR3 DNA reads TGTGCCAGCAAACGAGGGAACACTGAAGCTTTCTTT.

The chain uses TRBV27 and TRBJ1-6, with a weak D call TRBD1 (5 bases). The CDR3 covers 15 residues. Trimming pared 6 bases from V and 10 bases from J, leaving 19 bases between. Germline V gives CDR1 MNHEY, CDR2 SMNVEV (reference sequence). CDR3 region: CASSFGGGERSPLHF. DNA of the CDR3: TGTGCCAGCAGCTTCGGAGGAGGGGAGAGGTCACCCCTCCACTTT.

This clone was observed a few times. CDR3 sequence (DNA): TGCAGCGTTGAAGAAAGGACAGGGGGTCGGGCTTACGAGCAGTACTTC. Its translation: CSVEERTGGRAYEQYF. V gene TRBV29-1 combines with J gene TRBJ2-7, with 10 bases aligning to TRBD1. This CDR3 is built from 16 residues. The junction had 9 bases not matched to a gene; V was cut back by 0 bases and J by 4 bases. CDR1 and CDR2 (germline): SQVTM, ANQGSEA.

This clone was observed a single time. This chain links TRBV5-1 with TRBJ2-1, with D possibly TRBD2 on 5 matching bases. Looked up from germline, CDR1 is SGHRS and CDR2 is YFSETQ. The length of the CDR3 is 15 residues. V lost 4 bases and J lost 5, with 16 bases in between. The CDR3 loop is CASSIDGVYHNEQFF. CDR3 DNA: TGCGCCAGCAGCATAGACGGGGTATATCACAATGAGCAGTTCTTC.

This clone was counted a single time. The chain is built from TRBV19 and TRBJ2-6; TRBD1 agrees at 7 bases. This CDR3 spans 15 amino acids. CDR1 LNHDA and CDR2 SQIVND come from the germline V gene (reference sequence). Trimming at V came to 11 bases and at J to 0 bases, leaving 7 bases not matched to a gene. CDR3 in DNA: TGTGCCGTCGGACAGGTAGTCTCTGGGGCCAACGTCCTGACTTTC. As protein: CAVGQVVSGANVLTF.

J is TRBJ1-5 and V is TRBV30, with a weak D call TRBD1 (5 bases). Germline CDR1 reads GTSNPN; CDR2 reads SVGIG (reference sequence). There are 12 residues in the CDR3. Trimming pared 0 bases from V and 5 bases from J, leaving 5 bases between. This CDR3 reads CAWSVQDQPQHF. The CDR3 coding sequence is TGTGCCTGGAGTGTACAGGATCAGCCCCAGCATTTT.

The genes are TRBV5-6 and TRBJ1-4; D possibly corresponds to TRBD1 (5 bases). Germline V gives CDR1 SGHDT, CDR2 YYEEEE. V gave up 4 bases and J gave up 7 bases, with 17 bases separating them. The CDR3 runs to 15 residues. CDR3 region: CASSLSGGMAEKLFF. The CDR3 DNA reads as TGTGCCAGCAGCCTCAGTGGGGGGATGGCTGAAAAACTGTTTTTT.

This sequence joins TRBV3-1 (or the pseudogene TRBV3-2) and TRBJ1-3; weak D call: TRBD1 (5 bases). The CDR3 is made up of 15 amino acids. Trimming cost V 1 base and J 2 bases, with 9 bases left between them. Germline CDR1 reads LGHDT; CDR2 reads YNNKEL (reference sequence). The chain's CDR3 is CASSQAGYAGNTIYF. The CDR3 DNA reads TGTGCCAGCAGCCAAGCAGGGTATGCTGGAAACACCATATATTTT.